This T cell receptor beta chain was sequenced for a study of OX40 agonist ivuxolimab in advanced cancers. Notes on the research overall: The costimulatory receptor OX40 (CD134) was targeted by ivuxolimab, a fully human IgG2 agonistic monoclonal antibody. Intravenous ivuxolimab was administered to patients every 2 weeks at six dose levels: 0.01, 0.1, 0.3, 1.5, 3 and 10 mg/kg. Among the 52 dose-escalation patients, roughly 20 had hepatocellular carcinoma, around 15 melanoma, 9 renal cell carcinoma and 9 head and neck cancer. In the dose-escalation cohort, 82.7% of patients were male, and the mean age was roughly 60 years, with a range of about 23 to 85. Patients were allowed to have had prior anti-PD-1, anti-PD-L1 or anti-CTLA-4 therapy, and 30% to 40% of the dose-escalation patients had previously received checkpoint inhibitors. Partial responses occurred in three dose-escalation patients: two with cutaneous melanoma and one with hepatocellular carcinoma. Peripheral TCRbeta sequencing was intended to test whether TCR sequence diversity was altered and clonal T-cell expansion was caused by ivuxolimab. The paper describes the monotherapy dose-escalation part (N of about 47 patients) of the phase I trial of ivuxolimab.

This clone has only one observation. Its antigen specificity is not known. No much larger clone is present one base from it, and per-base qualities are unavailable. Genomic DNA was extracted from sorted cells for sequencing of the TCRbeta CDR3 region. TCRbeta CDR3 regions were sequenced using the immunoSEQ Assay. TCRdb mirrors the immuneACCESS table, restricted to in-frame sequences. Some clones are absent from its copies; in checked studies, under half trace to an unresolved V gene, and the reason for the others is unknown. The sample table shows about 72,000 clones, and roughly 89% are seen once. 11% of the sample goes to the ten largest clones. V is shortened by 6 bases, J by 4 bases, and the region joining them spans 10 bases. CDR1 and CDR2, looked up from the germline V gene (reference sequence), are MNHNY and SVGAGI. The CDR3 holds 13 amino acids from the cysteine to the phenylalanine. The entry retains the CDR3 DNA only, 39 bases that are in frame from base 1.

The trial excluded patients who had a history of autoimmune disease or were on systemic immunosuppression. Peripheral blood for TCR sequencing was collected from all dose cohorts at baseline, on cycle 4 day 1, and on cycle 7 day 1. Samples came from an open-label, multicenter, first-in-human phase I dose-escalation trial of ivuxolimab. Adults with locally advanced or metastatic melanoma, renal cell, hepatocellular, or head and neck squamous cell carcinoma were enrolled in the trial. CD4+ and CD8+ T cells were sorted separately from peripheral blood before TCR sequencing. The investigation overall reported the following: The antigen specificity of the clonally expanded peripheral T cells was not determined. After ivuxolimab, expanded clones were on average more numerous among CD8+ T cells than among CD4+ T cells. In partial responders in the 0.1-3.0 mg/kg groups, normalized peripheral clonal expansion was found to be among the lowest, especially among CD8+ T cells. Low levels of normalized T-cell clonal expansion were also seen in some nonresponding patients. At doses of 0.1 to 3.0 mg/kg, clonal expansion of both CD4+ and CD8+ blood T cells was observed from baseline to week 6.

This receptor was obtained from an adult with an advanced solid tumor such as melanoma, head and neck, liver or kidney cancer. Sequences were derived from CD4+ or CD8+ T cells sorted from blood, sampled in a trial of the OX40 agonist ivuxolimab. This chain is built from TRBV6-6 and TRBJ1-5; the D gene lacks a confident call. The CDR3 is CASSSGRNQPQHF. The sequenced DNA is TGTGCCAGCAGCTCGGGCCGGAATCAGCCCCAGCATTTT.